This T cell receptor (beta chain) is drawn from a study of T cell responses to AZD1222 COVID-19 vaccine. Method: immunoSEQ multiplex PCR; TCRdb's copy keeps in-frame clones and lacks some. The repertoire holds roughly 99,000 clones, with 87% as singletons. V was pared by 10 bases and J by 3 bases, with 10 bases between. The CDR3 runs to 12 residues. In germline, CDR1 is MNHEY, CDR2 SVGAGI. Combined were second doses at about 4 or about 12 weeks. This clone has only a few counts. V gene TRBV6-5 combines with J gene TRBJ1-5; D gene unclear. This sequence was found in an adult who received the AZD1222 COVID-19 vaccine. Sequenced material: peripheral blood, taken 28 days after the second AZD1222 dose. CDR3 protein: CATRGLNQPQHF. The CDR3 bases are TGTGCCACACGCGGCCTCAATCAGCCCCAGCATTTT.